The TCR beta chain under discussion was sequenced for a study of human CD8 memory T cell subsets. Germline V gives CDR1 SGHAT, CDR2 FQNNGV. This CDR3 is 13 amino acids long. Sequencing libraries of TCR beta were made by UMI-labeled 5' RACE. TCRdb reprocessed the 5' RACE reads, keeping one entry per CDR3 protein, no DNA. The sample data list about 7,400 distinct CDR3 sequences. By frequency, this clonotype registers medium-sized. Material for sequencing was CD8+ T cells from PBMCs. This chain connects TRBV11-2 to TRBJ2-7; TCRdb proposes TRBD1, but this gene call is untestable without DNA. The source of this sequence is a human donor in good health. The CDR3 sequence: CASSRNRGNEQYF.